Presented here are 26 T cell receptor beta chains from one specimen sequenced in a study of T-cell memory formation after mild COVID-19. TCRdb analysed the 5' RACE reads with MiXCR anew, one entry per CDR3 protein. The table includes some 350,000 distinct CDR3 sequences, over 10% detected once. Sample: PBMCs or a T cell subset sorted from them (not recorded which). These receptors came from a man younger than 35 who had mild COVID-19 (a few samples of this study predate the infection). Cell type and time point are not known.

The chain carries TRBV11-2 and TRBJ2-1; possibly TRBD2 for D (6 bases). Trimming shortened V by 5 bases and J by 0 bases, and 17 bases separated the two germline ends. Germline lookup yields CDR1 SGHAT and CDR2 FQNNGV. The CDR3 has 17 amino acids. The chain's CDR3 is CASSGLLGESSYNEQFF. The CDR3, as DNA: TGTGCCAGCAGCGGACTATTAGGGGAAAGCTCCTACAATGAGCAGTTCTTC.

This clonotype has a handful of counts. The J gene is TRBJ1-1, the V gene TRBV12-3 or TRBV12-4; a possible D gene is TRBD1 (6 bases). This CDR3 region has 15 residues. Trimming left V 3 bases short and J 4 bases short, with 15 bases between. CDR3 sequence (DNA): TGTGCCAGCAGTTTGTCTCAGGGGTTTTTCACTGAAGCTTTCTTT. Encoded protein: CASSLSQGFFTEAFF.

This clonotype showed up just a few times. The rearrangement joins TRBV9 to TRBJ1-1; D ambiguous. V lost 1 base and J lost 0, with 10 bases in between. The germline gives CDR1 SGDLS, CDR2 YYNGEE. The CDR3 extends over 15 amino acids. CDR3 residues: CASSVHTDMNTEAFF. The CDR3 region has the DNA TGTGCCAGCAGCGTACATACAGACATGAACACTGAAGCTTTCTTT.

The gene calls are TRBV29-1 and TRBJ2-3; maybe TRBD1 (6 bases). Germline V gene data show CDR1 as SQVTM and CDR2 as ANQGSEA. The length of the CDR3 is 12 residues. Trimming took 7 bases from V and 4 from J, leaving 12 bases between them. The CDR3 nucleotides read TGCAGCGCTGGACAGAAGGCAGATACGCAGTATTTT. This encodes CSAGQKADTQYF.

The chain is built from TRBV9 and TRBJ1-1, with 8 bases lining up with TRBD1. The CDR3 runs to 15 residues. Germline CDR1 SGDLS, CDR2 YYNGEE. V was clipped by 4 bases and J by 4 bases; unmatched bases: 9. CDR3 in DNA: TGTGCCAGCAGCAAACGGACAGGGAGGGTCACTGAAGCTTTCTTT. It encodes CASSKRTGRVTEAFF. The variable domain in full, with the rest retrieved from reference TRBV9 and TRBJ1-1, is DSGVTQTPKHLITATGQRVTLRCSPRSGDLSVYWYQQSLDQGLQFLIQYYNGEERAKGNILERFSAQQFPDLHSELNLSSLELGDSALYFCASSKRTGRVTEAFFGQGTRLTVV.

V and J are TRBV28 and TRBJ2-4; D perhaps matches TRBD2 (6 bases). The CDR3 loop spans 14 amino acids. The V and J ends lost 4 bases and 9 bases respectively, with 16 bases between them. Germline assignment: CDR1 MDHEN and CDR2 SYDVKM. This chain's CDR3 is CASSSPGGHTIQYF. The CDR3, as DNA: TGTGCCAGCAGTTCCCCAGGAGGGCATACCATTCAGTACTTC.

This clonotype was detected many times. This chain joins TRBV7-2 and TRBJ2-3; 9 bases match TRBD1. With V trimmed by 4 bases and J by 1 base, 9 bases remained unmatched. The CDR3 length is 17 residues. Germline V lookup: CDR1 SGHTA, CDR2 FQGNSA. This CDR3 is CASSSRFGDRGTDTQYF. The DNA of the CDR3 is TGTGCCAGCAGCTCCCGGTTCGGGGACAGGGGCACAGATACGCAGTATTTT.

This clonotype has only a few counts. The chain is built from TRBV28 and TRBJ2-1, with 9 nucleotides matching TRBD1. There are 15 residues in the CDR3. Per germline, CDR1 MDHEN and CDR2 SYDVKM. Germline trimming cut 5 bases from V and 12 bases from J; bases unmatched to any gene: 14. CDR3 nucleotides: TGTGCCAGCAGTCGCGCCGGGACAGGGTTCCTAGGGCAGTTCTTC. Its protein is CASSRAGTGFLGQFF. The variable domain in full, with the rest retrieved from reference TRBV28 and TRBJ2-1, is DVKVTQSSRYLVKRTGEKVFLECVQDMDHENMFWYRQDPGLGLRLIYFSYDVKMKEKGDIPEGYSVSREKKERFSLILESASTNQTSMYLCASSRAGTGFLGQFFGPGTRLTVL.

This rearrangement joins TRBV20-1 to TRBJ2-7, with 7 nucleotides matching TRBD1. The germline V gene has CDR1 DFQATT and CDR2 SNEGSKA (reference sequence). This CDR3 contains 12 residues. The DNA of the CDR3 is TGCAGCCTAATGAAGGGACAGTACGAGCAGTACGTC. Its translation: CSLMKGQYEQYV.

The chain links TRBV27 to TRBJ1-5; D is uncertain. CDR3 length: 14 residues. Trimming shortened V by 6 bases and J by 3 bases, and 12 bases separated the two germline ends. Germline V CDR1 and CDR2: MNHEY, SMNVEV (reference sequence). The CDR3 loop is CASSPAGYNQPQHF. CDR3 sequence (DNA): TGTGCCAGCAGCCCCGCGGGCTACAATCAGCCCCAGCATTTT.

This clonotype was observed a few times. The chain carries TRBV6-6 and TRBJ2-3; D remains ambiguous. The germline V gene has CDR1 MNHNY and CDR2 SVGAGI (reference sequence). The CDR3 has 14 amino acids. The V end was cut by 8 bases, the J end by 1 base, with 13 bases between. Written as DNA, the CDR3 is TGTGCCAGCTTGGTTGGCTTAGGCACAGATACGCAGTATTTT. Its translation: CASLVGLGTDTQYF.

This clonotype turned up a few times. In DNA, the CDR3 is TGCGCCAGCAGCCAAGACGGAACAGGGGAGGGAGAGACCCAGTACTTC. It yields the protein CASSQDGTGEGETQYF. The chain recombines TRBV4-3 with TRBJ2-5, with D perhaps TRBD1 or TRBD2 (7 bases each). Germline V gene lookup returns CDR1 LGHNA and CDR2 YSLEER. V shed 0 bases and J shed 4 bases, with 15 bases lying between them. The CDR3 has 16 residues.

CDR3 DNA sequence: TGCAGCGTTGAAGATCAGGGGACACCCTACAATGAGCAGTTCTTC. Protein product: CSVEDQGTPYNEQFF. The genes are TRBV29-1 and TRBJ2-1; tentative D call: TRBD1 (6 bases). Trimming cost V 0 bases and J 2 bases, with 11 bases left between them. This CDR3 has 15 amino acids. Germline V lookup: CDR1 SQVTM, CDR2 ANQGSEA.

This sequence joins TRBV7-3 and TRBJ2-5; TRBD1 is a possible D gene (5 bases). Germline CDR1 reads SGHTA; CDR2 reads FQGTGA. V shed 5 bases and J shed 5 bases, with 12 bases lying between them. The CDR3 has 13 residues. CDR3 DNA sequence: TGTGCCAGCAGCCCTATAGGGGCTGAGACCCAGTACTTC. Its translation: CASSPIGAETQYF. The full variable domain, in which reference TRBV7-3 and TRBJ2-5 provide the parts outside the CDR3, is GAGVSQTPSNKVTEKGKYVELRCDPISGHTALYWYRQSLGQGPEFLIYFQGTGAADDSGLPNDRFFAVRPEGSVSTLKIQRTERGDSAVYLCASSPIGAETQYFGPGTRLLVL.

This clonotype was detected a few times. V gene TRBV4-1 combines with J gene TRBJ1-3; 7 nucleotides match TRBD1. V lost 4 bases and J lost 0; bases outside the gene matches: 6. The CDR3 is 16 residues long. From germline, CDR1 is MGHRA and CDR2 YSYEKL. CDR3 region: CASSLGGQNSGNTIYF. The CDR3 DNA follows: TGCGCCAGCAGCCTCGGGGGACAGAACTCTGGAAACACCATATATTTT.

The V and J genes are TRBV7-3 and TRBJ1-1; D is uncertain. Looked up from germline, CDR1 is SGHTA and CDR2 is FQGTGA. Trimming removed 4 bases at V and 4 bases at J, with 7 bases between. CDR3 length equals 12 residues. The CDR3 sequence: CASSSRGTEAFF. DNA for the CDR3: TGTGCCAGCAGCTCCCGGGGCACTGAAGCTTTCTTT.

This clonotype was recorded at least ten times. The chain joins TRBV5-1 to TRBJ2-1; tentative D call: TRBD2 (6 bases). Deletions cut 3 bases from V and 8 bases from J, with 12 bases between. CDR1 SGHRS and CDR2 YFSETQ come from the germline V gene. There are 13 residues in the CDR3. Written as DNA, the CDR3 is TGCGCCAGCAGCTCGGGGCCGGGGGATGAGCAGTTCTTC. The encoded protein is CASSSGPGDEQFF.

This clonotype was counted at least ten times. This chain joins TRBV7-9 and TRBJ2-1; 7 nucleotides match TRBD1. V shed 4 bases and J 10 bases; nucleotides not matched to a gene: 4. CDR3 length: 12 residues. CDR1 is SEHNR and CDR2 is FQNEAQ in the germline V gene (reference sequence). Written as DNA, the CDR3 is TGTGCCAGCAGCTCGCCGGGACAGGAGCAGTTCTTC. It specifies CASSSPGQEQFF.

This clonotype occurred a few times. This chain uses TRBV11-2 with TRBJ2-5, with D possibly called TRBD1 or TRBD2 (5 bases each). V was clipped by 1 base and J by 5 bases, with 14 bases between them. CDR1 and CDR2 (germline): SGHAT, FQNNGV. The CDR3 spans 15 residues. CDR3 DNA sequence: TGTGCCAGCAGCTTAGGGGACCGAGTTAGGGAGACCCAGTACTTC. It translates to CASSLGDRVRETQYF.

This clonotype has a handful of counts. This chain connects TRBV18 to TRBJ2-7; D not certain. The CDR3 runs to 14 residues. The germline V gene encodes CDR1 KGHSH and CDR2 LQKENI. V lost 3 bases and J 1 base, leaving 10 bases between the germline ends. The CDR3 DNA sequence: TGTGCCAGCTCACCCATTGCAGATTCCTACGAGCAGTACGTC. It yields the protein CASSPIADSYEQYV.

Only a few counts were recorded for this clonotype. This sequence joins TRBV11-1 and TRBJ1-6; TRBD1 matches 7 bases. V dropped 5 bases and J dropped 9; count of bases not matched to a gene: 16. The CDR3 is made up of 17 amino acids. Germline assignment: CDR1 SGHAT and CDR2 FQDESV (reference sequence). CDR3 DNA: TGTGCCAGCAGCACGACTATCCCCGGGACAGTCTCTTCACCCCTCCACTTT. Translating gives CASSTTIPGTVSSPLHF.

A note on this clonotype: Compared with germline, one end of the junction differs, possibly owing to a read error. CDR3 loop: CASSIAGFETQYF. Here the CDR3 DNA reads TGTGCCAGCAGCATAGCGGGGTTCGAGACCCAGTACTTC. This chain links TRBV7-9 with TRBJ2-5; 8 bases match TRBD2. Germline V lookup: CDR1 SEHNR, CDR2 FQNEAQ (reference sequence). The CDR3 spans 13 residues. Based on the CDR3 plus reference TRBV7-9 and TRBJ2-5, the full variable domain is DTGVSQNPRHKITKRGQNVTFRCDPISEHNRLYWYRQTLGQGPEFLTYFQNEAQLEKSRLLSDRFSAERPKGSFSTLEIQRTEQGDSAMYLCASSIAGFETQYFGPGTRLLVL.

V is TRBV6-5 and J is TRBJ2-3; D may be TRBD2 (5 bases). The ends were cut back, 5 bases at V and 2 bases at J, with 11 bases in the middle. CDR1 MNHEY and CDR2 SVGAGI come from the germline V gene. The CDR3 runs 14 residues. The CDR3 DNA reads TGTGCCAGCAGTGCCCGCGGGCTCACAGATACGCAGTATTTT. As protein: CASSARGLTDTQYF.

This clonotype occurred a few times. The V call is TRBV7-9, the J call TRBJ1-1; possibly TRBD1 for D (6 bases). The CDR3 contains 14 residues. Germline V lookup: CDR1 SEHNR, CDR2 FQNEAQ (reference sequence). V shed 5 bases and J shed 1 base, with 11 bases lying between them. The CDR3 sequence is CASSLRQENTEAFF. The CDR3 DNA reads as TGTGCCAGCAGCCTGCGACAGGAGAACACTGAAGCTTTCTTT.

This clonotype has just a few counts. The chain employs TRBV7-2 and TRBJ2-5; TRBD2 matches 8 bases. This CDR3 region has 13 residues. The ends lost 5 bases at V and 5 bases at J; junction bases unmatched: 4. Germline V gene lookup returns CDR1 SGHTA and CDR2 FQGNSA. CDR3 region: CASSAERGETQYF. The CDR3 DNA follows: TGTGCCAGCAGCGCCGAGCGGGGGGAGACCCAGTACTTC. Full variable domain (outside the CDR3, taken from reference TRBV7-2 and TRBJ2-5): GAGVSQSPSNKVTEKGKDVELRCDPISGHTALYWYRQSLGQGLEFLIYFQGNSAPDKSGLPSDRFSAERTGGSVSTLTIQRTQQEDSAVYLCASSAERGETQYFGPGTRLLVL.

V gene TRBV6-5 combines with J gene TRBJ2-3; D possibly corresponds to TRBD2 (5 bases). The CDR3 is made up of 15 amino acids. Germline V gives CDR1 MNHEY, CDR2 SVGAGI. Between the trimmed V and J ends, which lost 6 bases and 2 bases, there was a span of 15 bases. The CDR3 DNA reads as TGTGCCAGCAGCCGCGGGCTCCCCCCCACAGATACGCAGTATTTT. As protein: CASSRGLPPTDTQYF.